This TCR beta chain emerged from a study of metastatic and nonmetastatic thyroid tumors. Study information: Both malignant and benign thyroid patients supplied peripheral blood and tumor or nodule tissue samples, across which the repertoires of these patients were then compared.

Patients had received no treatment of any kind before thyroid surgery. J was trimmed by 2 bases and V by 3 bases; bases with no gene match: 16. CDR1 is LGHNA and CDR2 is YNFKEQ in the germline V gene. This CDR3 is built from 19 residues. This clone was counted at least ten times. TCRdb recomputed clones from the PCR reads via MiXCR. Of around 24,000 clones listed, roughly an eighth are singletons. The receptor's source is a female donor with papillary thyroid cancer or a benign thyroid nodule (not recorded which). Some clones in this sample may be carry-over from other donors' samples. V is TRBV4-2 and J is TRBJ2-7; 10 nucleotides match TRBD2. The sample taken for sequencing was blood. The CDR3 DNA sequence: TGTGCCAGCAGCCATCATCGGTCGGGCGCTAGCGGGAGTCCCTACGAGCAGTACTTC. Translating gives CASSHHRSGASGSPYEQYF.